A single sample gave rise to the 9 T cell receptor beta chains below, sequenced in a study of shared clonotypes between healthy human individuals. Profiled with immunoSEQ multiplex PCR; TCRdb holds only in-frame clones, not every one. This table holds around 720,000 clones, about three quarters found once. Sequencing was done on a sample of memory CD4+ T cells sorted from blood. Subset meaning: CD45RA-negative fraction. These receptors were collected from a woman aged 25 to 39 in good health.

This chain links TRBV5-1 with TRBJ2-1; D is unresolved. The CDR3 is 12 amino acids. V lost 3 bases and J 9 bases, leaving 10 bases between the germline ends. From germline, CDR1 is SGHRS and CDR2 YFSETQ. The CDR3 region is CASSSHLGEQFF. Written as DNA, the CDR3 is TGCGCCAGCAGCTCACACTTGGGTGAGCAGTTCTTC.

The gene calls are TRBV11-2 and TRBJ2-2; D is ambiguous. The CDR3 contains 14 residues. Looked up from germline, CDR1 is SGHAT and CDR2 is FQNNGV. V lost 3 bases to trimming and J lost 6 bases, with 11 bases between them. The CDR3 coding sequence is TGTGCCAGCAGCTTTGACGAGTTCGCCGGGGAGCTGTTTTTT. Translating gives CASSFDEFAGELFF.

The table lists this clone with a few counts. The chain uses TRBV27 and TRBJ1-1; the D gene is possibly TRBD1 (5 bases). Germline CDR1 is MNHEY and CDR2 is SMNVEV (reference sequence). CDR3 length: 11 amino acids. V dropped 10 bases and J dropped 1 base, with 7 bases sitting between them. This CDR3 is CAIRENTEAFF. The CDR3 coding sequence is TGTGCCATCAGGGAGAACACTGAAGCTTTCTTT.

This clone has more than one count but fewer than ten. The V and J genes are TRBV5-1 and TRBJ2-4; D is undetermined. The germline CDR1 and CDR2 sequences are SGHRS and YFSETQ. CDR3 length: 18 residues. Trimming took off 0 bases at V and 0 bases at J, with 16 bases between the two ends. The CDR3 loop is CASSLDPRDRIAKNIQYF. CDR3 sequence (DNA): TGCGCCAGCAGCTTGGACCCAAGGGATAGGATAGCCAAAAACATTCAGTACTTC. Variable domain in full (rest from reference TRBV5-1 and TRBJ2-4): KAGVTQTPRYLIKTRGQQVTLSCSPISGHRSVSWYQQTPGQGLQFLFEYFSETQRNKGNFPGRFSGRQFSNSRSEMNVSTLELGDSALYLCASSLDPRDRIAKNIQYFGAGTRLSVL.

V and J are TRBV29-1 and TRBJ2-7, with TRBD1 as a possible D gene (6 bases). Germline values: CDR1 SQVTM, CDR2 ANQGSEA. V was clipped by 4 bases and J by 0 bases, with 10 bases between them. This CDR3 region has 13 residues. CDR3 sequence: CSVAADSSYEQYF. The CDR3 region has the DNA TGCAGCGTTGCTGCGGACAGCTCCTACGAGCAGTACTTC.

The chain is built from TRBV5-1 and TRBJ2-7, with 8 positions matching TRBD1. This CDR3 is 15 amino acids long. Germline loops: CDR1 SGHRS, CDR2 YFSETQ. Unmatched junction bases numbered 7, after V lost 3 bases and J lost 2 bases. The CDR3 region has the DNA TGCGCCAGCAGCTCCGGACAGGGCGGTGCCTACGAGCAGTACTTC. Translated, it gives CASSSGQGGAYEQYF.

This clone appeared a few times. This chain connects TRBV7-2 to TRBJ2-3; 10 positions match TRBD2. The trim removed 2 bases at V and 4 bases at J, leaving 12 bases unmatched. The V gene's germline CDR1 is SGHTA and CDR2 FQGNSA. The CDR3 length is 18 residues. CDR3 DNA: TGTGCCAGCAGCTTACTACCCCCGGGACTAGCGTTCGCAGATACGCAGTATTTT. It yields the protein CASSLLPPGLAFADTQYF. The full variable domain, rest sourced from reference TRBV7-2 and TRBJ2-3, is GAGVSQSPSNKVTEKGKDVELRCDPISGHTALYWYRQSLGQGLEFLIYFQGNSAPDKSGLPSDRFSAERTGGSVSTLTIQRTQQEDSAVYLCASSLLPPGLAFADTQYFGPGTRLTVL.

The V call is TRBV7-8, the J call TRBJ1-5; the D gene is possibly TRBD1 (5 bases). Per germline, CDR1 SGHVS and CDR2 FQNEAQ. Trimming took 2 bases from V and 10 from J, leaving 24 bases between them. The CDR3 extends over 17 amino acids. This CDR3 reads CASSLTGGRAPYNPQHF. CDR3 DNA sequence: TGTGCCAGCAGCTTAACGGGGGGAAGGGCCCCGTATAATCCCCAGCATTTT.

The sample holds a few counts of this clone. The V gene is TRBV7-9, the J gene TRBJ2-1, with a possible D match to TRBD1 (5 bases). Germline CDR1 reads SEHNR; CDR2 reads FQNEAQ (reference sequence). Trimming cost V 7 bases and J 10 bases, with 11 bases left between them. The CDR3 length is 11 residues. CDR3 DNA sequence: TGTGCCAGCACCCCAGGGTGGGAGCAGTTCTTC. Residues: CASTPGWEQFF.